This T cell receptor beta chain was recovered during a study of chemoradiotherapy in HPV16-positive cancers. Overall study context: Two HPV16-positive patients' cells yielded candidate HPV-specific clones and common motifs.

Data came from immunoSEQ multiplex PCR; TCRdb stores just in-frame clones and leaves some out. Among approximately 12,000 clones listed, 80% to 95% were seen once. On this clone: Its antigen remains unknown.

The CDR3 contains 13 residues. The germline V gene has CDR1 SGHVS and CDR2 FNYEAQ. Trimming left V 0 bases short and J 6 bases short, with 8 bases between. Study observations and caveats: During treatment, candidate HPV-specific clones and E7-related motifs expanded in tumor. Functional assays defining HPV-specific T cells used only a couple of HPV16-positive patients. Better recurrence-free survival went with HPV-responsive T-cell expansion in HPV16-positive patients.

The sequence came from a human donor with HPV-associated anogenital cancer. The sample here was blood, taken from a patient who underwent chemoradiotherapy. The chain joins TRBV7-6 to TRBJ1-1; D not certain. CDR3 protein: CASSLAGVSEAFF. The DNA for the CDR3 is TGTGCCAGCAGCTTAGCCGGGGTTTCTGAAGCTTTCTTT.